This TCR beta chain was found in a study of T cells in Graves' hyperthyroidism and ophthalmopathy. RNA transcripts were the template for amplifying TCR beta CDR3 regions. Initially, a first-round RT-PCR of the TCR CDR3 employed the HTBI primer set. A single record per CDR3 protein comes from TCRdb applying MiXCR to the multiplex PCR reads. The sample includes 550,000 to 700,000 distinct CDR3 sequences, approximately 44% seen only once; the top ten take roughly 19%. Overall study findings and caveats: Among thyroid clonotypes expanded above 0.001, most also appeared in blood. The model made its ophthalmopathy prediction, and onset followed a median roughly six months later.

In its sample, this clonotype was seen once. Its antigen is not identified. Looked up from germline, CDR1 is SGHDN and CDR2 is FVKESK. V was trimmed by 4 bases and J by 14 bases, leaving 3 bases between them. The CDR3 covers 9 residues. Patients showing uncontrolled infection, other autoimmune disease, pregnancy or lactation were ineligible. For the diagnoses, clinical symptoms, serum thyroxine and TRAb, thyroid ultrasound and orbital computed tomography were used. Material: peripheral blood or thyroid tissue (not recorded which). This TCR was sampled from an adult woman with Graves' disease, either hyperthyroidism or ophthalmopathy (not recorded which). The chain links TRBV14 to TRBJ2-6; no definite D call. CDR3: CASSLLLTF. The CDR3 coding sequence is TGTGCCAGCAGCCTCCTCCTGACTTTC.